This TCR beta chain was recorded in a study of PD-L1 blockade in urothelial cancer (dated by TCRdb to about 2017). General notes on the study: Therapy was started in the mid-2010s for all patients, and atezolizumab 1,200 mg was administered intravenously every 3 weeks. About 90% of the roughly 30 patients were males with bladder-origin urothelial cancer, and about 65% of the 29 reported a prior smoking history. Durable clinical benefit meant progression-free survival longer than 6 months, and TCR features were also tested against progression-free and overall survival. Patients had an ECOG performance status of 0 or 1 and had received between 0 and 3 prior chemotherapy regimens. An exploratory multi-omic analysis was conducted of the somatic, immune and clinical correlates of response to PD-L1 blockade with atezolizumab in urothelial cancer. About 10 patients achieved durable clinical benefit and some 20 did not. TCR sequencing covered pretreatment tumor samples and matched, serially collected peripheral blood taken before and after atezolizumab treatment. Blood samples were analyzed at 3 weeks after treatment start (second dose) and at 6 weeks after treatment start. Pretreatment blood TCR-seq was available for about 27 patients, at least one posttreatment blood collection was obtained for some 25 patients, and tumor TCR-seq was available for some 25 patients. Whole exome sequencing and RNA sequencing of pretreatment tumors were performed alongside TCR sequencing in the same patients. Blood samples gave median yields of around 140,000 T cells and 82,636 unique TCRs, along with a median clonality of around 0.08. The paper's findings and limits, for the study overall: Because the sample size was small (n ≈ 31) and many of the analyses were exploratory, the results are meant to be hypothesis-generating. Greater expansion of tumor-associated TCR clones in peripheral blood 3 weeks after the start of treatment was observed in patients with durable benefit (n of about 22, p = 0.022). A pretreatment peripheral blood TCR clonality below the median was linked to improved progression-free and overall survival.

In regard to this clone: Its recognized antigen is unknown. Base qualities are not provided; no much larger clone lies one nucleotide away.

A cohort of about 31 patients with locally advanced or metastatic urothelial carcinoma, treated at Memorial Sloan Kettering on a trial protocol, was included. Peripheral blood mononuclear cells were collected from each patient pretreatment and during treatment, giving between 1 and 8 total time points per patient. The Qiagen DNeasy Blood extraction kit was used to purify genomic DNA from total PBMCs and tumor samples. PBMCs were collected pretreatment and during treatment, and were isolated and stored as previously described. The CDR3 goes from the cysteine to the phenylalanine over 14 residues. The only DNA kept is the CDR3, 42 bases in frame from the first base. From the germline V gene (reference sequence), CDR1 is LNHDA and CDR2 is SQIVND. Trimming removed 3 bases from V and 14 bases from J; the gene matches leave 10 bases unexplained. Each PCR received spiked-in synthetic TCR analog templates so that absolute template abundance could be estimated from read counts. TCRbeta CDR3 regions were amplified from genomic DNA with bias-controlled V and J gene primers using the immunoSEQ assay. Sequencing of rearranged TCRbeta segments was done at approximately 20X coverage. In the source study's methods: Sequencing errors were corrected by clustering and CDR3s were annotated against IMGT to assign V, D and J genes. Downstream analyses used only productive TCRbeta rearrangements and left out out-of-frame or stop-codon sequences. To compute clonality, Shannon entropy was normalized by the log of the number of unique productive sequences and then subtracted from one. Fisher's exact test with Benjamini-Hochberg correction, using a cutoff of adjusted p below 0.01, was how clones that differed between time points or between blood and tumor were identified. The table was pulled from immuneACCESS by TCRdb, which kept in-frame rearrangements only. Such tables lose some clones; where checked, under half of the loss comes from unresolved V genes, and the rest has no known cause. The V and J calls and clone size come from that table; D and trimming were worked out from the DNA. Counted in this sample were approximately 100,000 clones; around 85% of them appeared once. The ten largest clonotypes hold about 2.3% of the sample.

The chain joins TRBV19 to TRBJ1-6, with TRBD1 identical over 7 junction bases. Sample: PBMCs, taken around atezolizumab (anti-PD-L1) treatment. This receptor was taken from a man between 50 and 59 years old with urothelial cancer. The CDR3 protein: CASSIPGTQGSLHF. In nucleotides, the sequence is TGTGCCAGTAGTATTCCCGGGACACAGGGGTCCCTCCACTTT.